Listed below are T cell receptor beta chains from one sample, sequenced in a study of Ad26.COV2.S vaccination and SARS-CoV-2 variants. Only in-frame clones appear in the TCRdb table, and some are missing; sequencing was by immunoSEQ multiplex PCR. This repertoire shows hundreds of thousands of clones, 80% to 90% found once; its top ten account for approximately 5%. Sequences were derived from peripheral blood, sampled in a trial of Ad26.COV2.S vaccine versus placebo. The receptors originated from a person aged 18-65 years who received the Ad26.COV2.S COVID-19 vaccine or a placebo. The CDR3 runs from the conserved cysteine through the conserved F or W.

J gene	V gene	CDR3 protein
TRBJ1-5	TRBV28	CASGTGGYQPQHF
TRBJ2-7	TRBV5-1	CASSAAGSYEQYF
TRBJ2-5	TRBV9	CASSVGPPQETQYF
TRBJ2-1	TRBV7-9	CASSLVGGGGAFDEQFF
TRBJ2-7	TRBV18	CASSPRQGESGEQYF
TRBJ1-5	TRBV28	CASSQSTGLRGNQPQHF
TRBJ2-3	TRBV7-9	CASSLVGANTQYF
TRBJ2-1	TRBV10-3	CAISESPTGSSYNEQFF
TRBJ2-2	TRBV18	CASSPLAGMNTGELFF
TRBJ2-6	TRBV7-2	CASSLEGVSGANVLTF
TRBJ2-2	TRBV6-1	CASSEGIGNTGELFF
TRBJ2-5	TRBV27	CASSLGGMGTQYF
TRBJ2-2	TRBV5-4	CASSPGVTGELFF
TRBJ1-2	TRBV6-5	CASSYGGGEGYTF
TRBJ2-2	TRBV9	CASSVGTVNTGELFF
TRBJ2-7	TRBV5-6	CASYSSGNGEQYF
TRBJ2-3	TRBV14	CASSPRASGGLSTDTQYF
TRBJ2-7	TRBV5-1	CASAREGYSYEQYF
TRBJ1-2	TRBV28	CASSLGTGRNYGYTF
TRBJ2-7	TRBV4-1	CASSPDRGTPEWKQYF
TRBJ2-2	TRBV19	CASSSGGAPGELFF
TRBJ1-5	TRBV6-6	CASSREPYGTLDNQPQHF
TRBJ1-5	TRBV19	CASSIEGGFNQPQHF
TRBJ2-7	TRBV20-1	CSASDRGYEQYF
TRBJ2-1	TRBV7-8	CASSQDRGNEQFF
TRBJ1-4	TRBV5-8	CASSYGTTNEKLFF
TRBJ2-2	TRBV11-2	CASSFPGQGITGELFF
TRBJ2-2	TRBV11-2	CASSLLREGGELFF
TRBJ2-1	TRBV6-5	CASRLGQLHYNEQFF
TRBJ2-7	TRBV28	CASSLGQGPYEQYF
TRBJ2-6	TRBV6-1	CASSDGGGAGANVLTF
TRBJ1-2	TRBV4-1	CASSQGWNTGYTF